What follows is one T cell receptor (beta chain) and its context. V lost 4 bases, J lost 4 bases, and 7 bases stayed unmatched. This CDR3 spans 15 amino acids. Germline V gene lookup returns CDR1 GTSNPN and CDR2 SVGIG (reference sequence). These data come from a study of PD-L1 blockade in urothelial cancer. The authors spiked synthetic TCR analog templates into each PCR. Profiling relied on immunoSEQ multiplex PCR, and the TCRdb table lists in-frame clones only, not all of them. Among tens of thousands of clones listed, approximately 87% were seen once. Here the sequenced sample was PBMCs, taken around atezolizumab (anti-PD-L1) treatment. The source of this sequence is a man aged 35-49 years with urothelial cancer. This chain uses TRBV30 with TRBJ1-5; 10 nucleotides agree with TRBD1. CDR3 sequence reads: CAWKLPDRGNQPQHF. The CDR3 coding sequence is TGTGCCTGGAAACTCCCGGACAGGGGGAATCAGCCCCAGCATTTT.